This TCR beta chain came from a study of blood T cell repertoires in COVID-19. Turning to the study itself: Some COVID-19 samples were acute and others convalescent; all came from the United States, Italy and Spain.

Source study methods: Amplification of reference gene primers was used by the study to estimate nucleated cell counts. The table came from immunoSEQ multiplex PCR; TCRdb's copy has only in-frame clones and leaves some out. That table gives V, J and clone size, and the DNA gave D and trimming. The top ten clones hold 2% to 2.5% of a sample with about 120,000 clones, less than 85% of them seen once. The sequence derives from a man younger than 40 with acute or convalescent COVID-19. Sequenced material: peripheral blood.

The CDR3 DNA reads as TGCGCCAGCAGCCAGGACAGGGCGGATGGTGAAGCTTTCTTT. Protein: CASSQDRADGEAFF. This chain connects TRBV5-1 to TRBJ1-1; 8 nucleotides line up with TRBD1. The CDR3 loop spans 14 amino acids. Germline V lookup: CDR1 SGHRS, CDR2 YFSETQ. Unmatched junction bases numbered 9, after V lost 4 bases and J lost 7 bases.